These T cell receptor beta chains were read from a single sample in a study of molecular identifiers for immune sequencing clone quantification. TCRdb reprocessed the PCR reads with MiXCR, giving one entry per CDR3 protein. The repertoire has approximately 590,000 distinct CDR3 sequences, roughly 27% of them found once; the top ten carry around 0.78%. Sequencing was done on a sample of naive CD8+ T cells from blood, with Jurkat cell RNA spiked in. All receptors derive from a human donor in good health. Some libraries in this study had Jurkat cell RNA spiked in. CDR3s include the opening cysteine and the closing phenylalanine or tryptophan. The D gene is left open where the match is weak. Rows give clone size only sometimes, using once, few, many, or a class for an expanded clone.

D gene	CDR3 length	V gene	J gene	clone size	CDR3 DNA	CDR3 protein
TRBD2	12	TRBV30	TRBJ2-1	many	TGTGCCTGGAGTGAAGGGACTAACGAGCAGTTCTTC	CAWSEGTNEQFF
-	14	TRBV7-2	TRBJ2-1	-	TGTGCCAGCAGCCTCCCCGGACGGCCTTCTGAGCAGTTCTTC	CASSLPGRPSEQFF
TRBD2	17	TRBV4-3	TRBJ2-3	many	TGCGCCAGCAGCCAAGGGCTAGCGGGGGCCTTCACAGATACGCAGTATTTT	CASSQGLAGAFTDTQYF
-	15	TRBV7-6	TRBJ1-4	few	TGTGCCAGCAGCAAGAACCGGGAACTTAATGAAAAACTGTTTTTT	CASSKNRELNEKLFF
TRBD2	12	TRBV29-1	TRBJ2-7	many	TGCAGCGTCCAGACTAGCGGGAACGAGCAGTACTTC	CSVQTSGNEQYF
-	14	TRBV6-1	TRBJ2-5	many	TGTGCCAGCAGTGAAGAGGACACACAAGAGACCCAGTACTTC	CASSEEDTQETQYF
-	15	TRBV12-3/TRBV12-4	TRBJ2-2	once	TGTGCCAGCAGTCTGCTCAAACAGTACGCCGGGGAGCTATTTTTT	CASSLLKQYAGELFF
-	16	TRBV4-3	TRBJ2-1	-	TGCGCCAGCCGCCCAGCTGGCGGGGCCCCCTACCATGCGCCGTTCTTC	CASRPAGGAPYHAPFF
-	15	TRBV7-9	TRBJ2-3	-	TGTGCCAGCAGCTTAGGGGACTCCCTAACAGATACGCAGTATTTT	CASSLGDSLTDTQYF
-	13	TRBV7-9	TRBJ2-7	-	TGTGCCAGCAGCCCGAGTATAGACTACGAGCAGTACTTC	CASSPSIDYEQYF
-	16	TRBV4-3	TRBJ2-1	once	TGCGCCAGCAGCCTAAAACCGGGGGCCTCCTACAATGAGCAGTTCTTC	CASSLKPGASYNEQFF
-	16	TRBV29-1	TRBJ2-2	-	TGCAGCGTTGAAGATCGCCAGGAAGCGAACACCGGGGAGCTGTTTTTT	CSVEDRQEANTGELFF
-	13	TRBV19	TRBJ2-2	-	TGTGCCAGTAGTATGGGCGGGTTAGGGGAGCTGTTTTTT	CASSMGGLGELFF
-	16	TRBV7-2	TRBJ2-7	-	TGTGCCAGCAGCCCCAGTGGTGGAGCGCTCTCCTACGAGCAGTACTTC	CASSPSGGALSYEQYF
-	14	TRBV10-2	TRBJ1-1	-	TGCGCCAGCAAGCCGGATCTCGGGGGATCTGAAGCTTTCTTT	CASKPDLGGSEAFF
TRBD1	13	TRBV30	TRBJ2-7	few	TGTGCCTGGAGCATAGGACAGGGTCCTGAGCAGTACTTC	CAWSIGQGPEQYF
-	15	TRBV4-1	TRBJ1-1	many	TGCGCCAGCAGCCTGGGGACATCCGTATATCCTGAAGCTTTCTTT	CASSLGTSVYPEAFF
-	14	TRBV9	TRBJ1-1	few	TGTGCCAGCAGCGTTCGGCAGCAGAACACTGAAGCTTTCTTT	CASSVRQQNTEAFF
TRBD2	15	TRBV7-9	TRBJ2-7	few	TGTGCCAGCAGCTCCCCGGCGCGGGGGGCGTACGAGCAGTACTTC	CASSSPARGAYEQYF
-	13	TRBV5-1	TRBJ1-5	many	TGCGCCAGCAGCTTGGTGGGGGACCAGCCCCAGCATTTT	CASSLVGDQPQHF
TRBD2	14	TRBV2	TRBJ2-7	few	TGTGCCAGCAGTGAAGGGACTAGCGACTACGAGCAGTACTTC	CASSEGTSDYEQYF
TRBD1	21	TRBV20-1	TRBJ2-6	few	TGCAGTGCTAGAGGACGGACATACACCCGGGACAGGGGGCTTGGGGCCAACGTCCTGACTTTC	CSARGRTYTRDRGLGANVLTF
-	14	TRBV10-3	TRBJ1-2	few	TGTGCCATCAGTGATGTGCAGGCTAACTATGGCTACACCTTC	CAISDVQANYGYTF
TRBD1	16	TRBV18	TRBJ2-7	-	TGTGCCAGCTCACGACTTACCATTGACAGGGGCTACGAGCAGTACTTC	CASSRLTIDRGYEQYF